This TCR beta chain was captured by sequencing in a study of T cell clonotyping in hematopoietic cell transplantation. Across the study: Recipients' pretransplant samples followed cytoreduction. Study results and caveats: Recipient TCR diversity dropped after transplant; expanded clonotypes rose from day 30 to 180. Few recipient clonotypes overlapped donors; over 95% were de novo at given depth. Cells were unsorted, so CD4 and CD8 contributions were not separated.

Libraries were prepared by immunoSEQ multiplex PCR; TCRdb keeps only in-frame clonotypes and omits some of them. The data show about 69,000 clones, almost 97% seen once. This clone was counted a single time. Its antigen is currently unknown. The time point was: recipient sample about 28 days before transplant, after cytoreduction. There are 16 residues in the CDR3. CDR1 is MGHRA and CDR2 is YSYEKL in the germline V gene. The V gene lost 3 bases and the J gene lost 3 bases, with 17 bases spanning the gap. Sequences were derived from peripheral blood mononuclear cells, sampled before stem cell transplant. This TCR came from a woman between 45 and 65 years old with acute myeloid leukemia. Some clones in this sample may be carry-over from other donors' samples. The rearrangement links TRBV4-1 to TRBJ1-2; maybe TRBD1 (6 bases). The DNA of the CDR3 is TGCGCCAGCAGCCACTTTTGGACAGATAGCGACTATGGCTACACCTTC. This gives the protein CASSHFWTDSDYGYTF.